Each of the 13 T cell receptor beta chains below was sequenced from the same sample in a study of shared clonotypes between healthy human individuals. Clones were sequenced by immunoSEQ multiplex PCR, and TCRdb holds only the in-frame ones, with some missing. The table lists around 2.3 million clones, approximately 96% of them singletons, with less than 0.15% in the top ten. Sequenced: naive CD4+ T cells sorted from blood. This sample's subset: CD45RA+ positively selected. The source is a man aged 18 to 30 in good health.

The CDR3 protein is CSVGTGAHYGYTF. CDR3 DNA sequence: TGCAGCGTCGGGACAGGGGCACACTATGGCTACACCTTC. This sequence joins TRBV29-1 and TRBJ1-2, with 10 bases lining up with TRBD1. V lost 6 bases to trimming and J lost 3 bases; unmatched junction nucleotides: 4. Per germline, CDR1 SQVTM and CDR2 ANQGSEA. The CDR3 totals 13 residues.

The chain joins TRBV9 to TRBJ2-1; no clear D gene. The V and J ends lost 4 bases and 6 bases respectively, with 11 bases between them. Germline values: CDR1 SGDLS, CDR2 YYNGEE. This CDR3 is 13 amino acids long. This CDR3 reads CASSPRPSNEQFF. CDR3 DNA sequence: TGTGCCAGCAGCCCCAGGCCTTCCAATGAGCAGTTCTTC. Filled out from reference TRBV9 and TRBJ2-1, the complete variable domain reads DSGVTQTPKHLITATGQRVTLRCSPRSGDLSVYWYQQSLDQGLQFLIQYYNGEERAKGNILERFSAQQFPDLHSELNLSSLELGDSALYFCASSPRPSNEQFFGPGTRLTVL.

The V and J genes are TRBV7-6 and TRBJ1-2; D unclear. V was cut by 3 bases and J by 3 bases, with 8 bases left in between. The CDR3 is made up of 13 amino acids. The germline V gene has CDR1 SGHVS and CDR2 FNYEAQ. CDR3 sequence reads: CASSLEADYGYTF. The CDR3 nucleotides are TGTGCCAGCAGCTTGGAGGCAGACTATGGCTACACCTTC.

The rearrangement links TRBV5-1 to TRBJ1-6; tentative D call: TRBD1 (5 bases). V was clipped by 0 bases and J by 8 bases, with 12 bases between them. Germline assignment: CDR1 SGHRS and CDR2 YFSETQ. The CDR3 contains 15 residues. This chain's CDR3 is CASSLDGTADSPLHF. Written as DNA, the CDR3 is TGCGCCAGCAGCTTGGATGGGACTGCAGATTCACCCCTCCACTTT.

A remark on this clone: A read error may produce the germline difference seen at one junction end. The chain employs TRBV11-2 and TRBJ1-2; 7 bases match TRBD1. This CDR3 spans 11 amino acids. Germline CDR1 SGHAT, CDR2 FQNNGV. The CDR3 region has the DNA TGTGCCAGCAGCCTCGACAGGGTTCGGCGCTTC. It translates to CASSLDRVRRF.

The chain couples TRBV30 to TRBJ2-7; D ambiguous. Per the germline V gene, CDR1 is GTSNPN and CDR2 is SVGIG (reference sequence). Trimming shortened V by 3 bases and J by 0 bases, and 6 bases separated the two germline ends. The CDR3 runs to 12 residues. This chain's CDR3 is CAWRQSSYEQYF. CDR3 nucleotides: TGTGCCTGGAGGCAGTCCTCCTACGAGCAGTACTTC.

The chain has TRBV11-2 and TRBJ2-1; D is perhaps TRBD1 or TRBD2 (7 bases each). This CDR3 is built from 19 residues. Trimming cost V 4 bases and J 7 bases, with 29 bases left between them. Germline CDR1 is SGHAT and CDR2 is FQNNGV. As DNA, the CDR3 is TGTGCCAGCAGCTCCCGGACAGGACTAGTGGGAGGCCCGAGGAATGAGCAGTTCTTC. Protein product: CASSSRTGLVGGPRNEQFF.

This clone was counted a few times. The chain combines TRBV19 with TRBJ1-5; D not certain. This CDR3 is built from 14 residues. The V end was cut by 5 bases, the J end by 7 bases, with 15 bases between. Germline V gene lookup returns CDR1 LNHDA and CDR2 SQIVND (reference sequence). The chain's CDR3 is CASSPTLGGQPQHF. The CDR3 coding sequence is TGTGCCAGTAGTCCGACACTTGGAGGGCAGCCCCAGCATTTT.

This chain links TRBV5-1 with TRBJ2-1; TRBD1 aligns across 7 bases. Trimming at V came to 5 bases and at J to 0 bases, leaving 5 bases not matched to a gene. The CDR3 loop spans 15 amino acids. Germline V lookup: CDR1 SGHRS, CDR2 YFSETQ. CDR3 residues: CASRVQGSSYNEQFF. DNA for the CDR3: TGCGCCAGCAGAGTACAGGGGAGCTCCTACAATGAGCAGTTCTTC.

The table lists this clone with a count of one. The sample contains more than one DNA sequence encoding this CDR3. V gene TRBV6-5 combines with J gene TRBJ2-6; D is uncertain. This CDR3 contains 15 residues. Germline loops: CDR1 MNHEY, CDR2 SVGAGI. V was pared by 6 bases and J by 4 bases, with 13 bases between. This CDR3 is CASSRDGSGANVLTF. The CDR3 nucleotides are TGTGCCAGCAGCCGCGACGGGTCGGGGGCCAACGTCCTGACTTTC.

The gene calls are TRBV19 and TRBJ2-1, with 8 bases lining up with TRBD2. Germline V lookup: CDR1 LNHDA, CDR2 SQIVND (reference sequence). This CDR3 comprises 19 residues. Trimming took 2 bases from V and 7 from J; bases not matched to a gene: 19. DNA of the CDR3: TGTGCCAGTAGTATATCCCTCCTGCCGGCCGGGACTAGTTTGAATGAGCAGTTCTTC. It yields the protein CASSISLLPAGTSLNEQFF.

V gene TRBV6-5 combines with J gene TRBJ1-1; TRBD1 aligns across 9 bases. The CDR3 is 13 amino acids. The germline gives CDR1 MNHEY, CDR2 SVGAGI. Unmatched junction bases numbered 3, after V lost 5 bases and J lost 5 bases. CDR3 in DNA: TGTGCCAGCAGTAGGGACAGGGTGACTGAAGCTTTCTTT. It yields the protein CASSRDRVTEAFF.

Concerning this clone itself: Relative to the germline gene, one junction end is altered; a read error may explain this. V is TRBV5-1 and J is TRBJ2-2, with TRBD2 as a possible D gene (6 bases). The CDR3 extends over 15 amino acids. The germline CDR1 and CDR2 sequences are SGHRS and YFSETQ. The CDR3, as DNA: TGCGCCAGCAGTTTGGCCGCCTCGGGGGCCGGGGAGCTGTTTTTT. Translation: CASSLAASGAGELFF. Together with reference TRBV5-1 and TRBJ2-2, the CDR3 gives the full variable domain: KAGVTQTPRYLIKTRGQQVTLSCSPISGHRSVSWYQQTPGQGLQFLFEYFSETQRNKGNFPGRFSGRQFSNSRSEMNVSTLELGDSALYLCASSLAASGAGELFFGEGSRLTVL.